The clone carrying this TCR beta chain has a count of ten or more. Its target is unknown. One entry per CDR3 protein results from TCRdb running MiXCR on the RACE reads. The table includes over 300,000 distinct CDR3 sequences, approximately 5% detected once. These data are taken from a study of human T cells and chemical hapten exposure. Study-level information: Small discrepancies in pooled library volume mainly accounted for the varying TCR yields per sample. Overall study results and limits: Sensitizing with DPC caused no change in TCRs above 1 in 1000 frequency.

Stated time point: pre-sensitization, week 0. Regarding treatment: therapeutic diphenylcyclopropenone sensitization with weekly scalp DPC. The CDR3 has 17 amino acids. Germline V gene data show CDR1 as SNHLY and CDR2 as FYNNEI. V was pared by 6 bases and J by 1 base, with 18 bases between. This clonotype was obtained from a woman aged 45 to 65 with alopecia areata. Some clones in this sample may be carry-over from other donors' samples. Here the sequenced sample was whole blood, taken in connection with sensitization to the hapten diphenylcyclopropenone (DPC). The chain joins TRBV2 to TRBJ2-2, with D tentatively TRBD1 (6 bases). CDR3 residues: CASSRRVDSLNTGELFF. CDR3 bases: TGTGCCAGCAGCCGAAGGGTGGACAGCTTGAACACCGGGGAGCTGTTTTTT.